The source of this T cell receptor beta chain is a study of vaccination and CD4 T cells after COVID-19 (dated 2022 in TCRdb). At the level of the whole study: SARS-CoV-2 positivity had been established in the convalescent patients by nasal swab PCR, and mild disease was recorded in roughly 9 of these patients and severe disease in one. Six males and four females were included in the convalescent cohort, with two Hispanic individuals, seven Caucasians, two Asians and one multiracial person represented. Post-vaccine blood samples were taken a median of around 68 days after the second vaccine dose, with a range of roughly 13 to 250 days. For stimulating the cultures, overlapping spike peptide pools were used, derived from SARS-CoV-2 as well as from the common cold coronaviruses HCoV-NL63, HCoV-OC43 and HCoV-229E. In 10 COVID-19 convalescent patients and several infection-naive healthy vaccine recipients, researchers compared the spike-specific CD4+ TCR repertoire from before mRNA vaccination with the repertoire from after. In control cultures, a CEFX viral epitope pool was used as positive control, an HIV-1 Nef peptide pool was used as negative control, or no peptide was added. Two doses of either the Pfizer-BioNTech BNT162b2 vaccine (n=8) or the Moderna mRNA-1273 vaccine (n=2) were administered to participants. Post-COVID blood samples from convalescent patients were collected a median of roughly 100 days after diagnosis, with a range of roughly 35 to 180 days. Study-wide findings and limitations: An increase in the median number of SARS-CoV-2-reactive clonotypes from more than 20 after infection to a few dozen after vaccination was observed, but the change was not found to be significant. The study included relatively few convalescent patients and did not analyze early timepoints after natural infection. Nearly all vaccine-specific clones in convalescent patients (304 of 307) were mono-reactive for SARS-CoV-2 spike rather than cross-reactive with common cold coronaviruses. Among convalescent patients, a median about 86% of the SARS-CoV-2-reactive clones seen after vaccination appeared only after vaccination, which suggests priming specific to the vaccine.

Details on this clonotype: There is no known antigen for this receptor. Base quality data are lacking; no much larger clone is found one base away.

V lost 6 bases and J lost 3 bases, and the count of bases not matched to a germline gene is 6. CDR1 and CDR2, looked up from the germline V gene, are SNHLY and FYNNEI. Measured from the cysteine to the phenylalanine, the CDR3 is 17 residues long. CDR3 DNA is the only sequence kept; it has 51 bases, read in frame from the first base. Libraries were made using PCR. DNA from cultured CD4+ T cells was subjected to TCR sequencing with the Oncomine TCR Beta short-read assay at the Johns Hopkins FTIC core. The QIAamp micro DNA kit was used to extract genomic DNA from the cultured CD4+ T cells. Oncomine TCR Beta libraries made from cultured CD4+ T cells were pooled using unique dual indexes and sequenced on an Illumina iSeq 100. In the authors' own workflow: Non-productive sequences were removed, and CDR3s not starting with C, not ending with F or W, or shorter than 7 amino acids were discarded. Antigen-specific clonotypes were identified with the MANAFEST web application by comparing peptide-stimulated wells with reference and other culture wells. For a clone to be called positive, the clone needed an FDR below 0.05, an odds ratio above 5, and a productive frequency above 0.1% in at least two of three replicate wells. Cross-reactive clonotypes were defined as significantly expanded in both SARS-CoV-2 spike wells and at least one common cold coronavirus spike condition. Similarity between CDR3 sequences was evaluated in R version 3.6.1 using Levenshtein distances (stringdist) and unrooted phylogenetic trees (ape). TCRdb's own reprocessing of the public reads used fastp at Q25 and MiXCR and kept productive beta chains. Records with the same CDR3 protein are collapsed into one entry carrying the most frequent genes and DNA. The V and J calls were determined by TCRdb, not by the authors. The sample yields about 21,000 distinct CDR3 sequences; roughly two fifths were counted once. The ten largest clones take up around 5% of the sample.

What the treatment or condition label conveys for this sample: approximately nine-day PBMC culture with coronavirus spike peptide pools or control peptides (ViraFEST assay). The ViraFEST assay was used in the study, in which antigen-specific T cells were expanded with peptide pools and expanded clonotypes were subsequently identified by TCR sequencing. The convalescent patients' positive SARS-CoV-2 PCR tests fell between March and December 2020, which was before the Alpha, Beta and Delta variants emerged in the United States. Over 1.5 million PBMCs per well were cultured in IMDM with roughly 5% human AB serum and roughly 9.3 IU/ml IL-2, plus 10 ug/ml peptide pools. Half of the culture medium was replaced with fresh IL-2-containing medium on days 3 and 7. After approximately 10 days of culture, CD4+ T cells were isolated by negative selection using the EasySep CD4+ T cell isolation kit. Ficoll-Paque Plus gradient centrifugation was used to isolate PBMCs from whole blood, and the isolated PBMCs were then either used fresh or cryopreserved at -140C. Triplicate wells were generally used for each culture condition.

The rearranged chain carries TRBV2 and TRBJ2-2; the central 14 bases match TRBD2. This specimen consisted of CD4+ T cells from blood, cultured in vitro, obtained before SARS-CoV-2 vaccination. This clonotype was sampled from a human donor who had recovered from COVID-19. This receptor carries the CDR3 CASRRTSGGMYTGELFF. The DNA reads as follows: TGTGCCAGCAGGAGGACTAGCGGGGGGATGTACACCGGGGAGCTGTTTTTT.